This T cell receptor (beta chain) was observed in a study of T cell changes during pregnancy in multiple sclerosis. The method was immunoSEQ multiplex PCR; TCRdb's version includes in-frame clones alone and lacks a portion of them. The sample includes 75,000 to 95,000 clones, approximately 93% of them seen just once. Looked up from germline, CDR1 is SGHNT and CDR2 is YYREEE (reference sequence). The length of the CDR3 is 18 residues. J lost 2 bases, V lost 4 bases, and 11 bases had no gene match. The chain is built from TRBV5-4 and TRBJ2-6; 8 positions match TRBD1. This sequence was found in a female donor with multiple sclerosis, enrolled in a pregnancy study. This specimen was peripheral blood, taken in the second trimester of pregnancy. The CDR3 region has the DNA TGTGCCAGCAGCCTAATGGGACAGGCATCCCCTGGGGCCAACGTCCTGACTTTC. Residues: CASSLMGQASPGANVLTF.